Ten or more counts support the clone carrying this T cell receptor beta chain. Its antigen is currently unknown. These data belong to a study of T cells after posttransplantation cyclophosphamide. Study results and caveats: Donor CD8+ memory clones often dominated recipient blood repertoires at later times. Tissue-infiltrating T cells from skin or gut overlapped little with blood T cells. TRB clonality was highly associated with recipient CMV seropositivity and reactivation.

A marrow graft followed busulfan-fludarabine conditioning, with cyclophosphamide on days +3 and +4. V was shortened by 5 bases and J by 5 bases, with 15 bases between the two germline ends. The CDR3 totals 14 residues. Per the germline V gene, CDR1 is SEHNR and CDR2 is FQNEAQ (reference sequence). Clones were sequenced by immunoSEQ multiplex PCR, and TCRdb holds only the in-frame ones, with some missing. Recorded here are roughly 8,000 clones, with no singletons, and the ten leading clones hold around 9.3%. The J gene is TRBJ1-2, the V gene TRBV7-9; a weak D match, TRBD1 (5 bases). This sequence originates from a female patient in her forties or fifties who received an allogeneic stem cell transplant from a related donor, was CMV-positive, and had no GVHD. Some T cells may be transferred from the graft donor. This specimen was PBMCs, taken after allogeneic stem cell transplant with posttransplant cyclophosphamide. The CDR3 is CASSATGTVYGYTF. The CDR3 DNA is TGTGCCAGCAGCGCCACCGGGACTGTGTATGGCTACACCTTC.